This T cell receptor (beta chain) is drawn from a study of shared clonotypes between healthy human individuals. The germline CDR1 and CDR2 sequences are SEHNR and FQNEAQ (reference sequence). V lost 3 bases and J lost 5, with 13 bases in between. CDR3 length: 14 amino acids. It was into CD45RA+ naive and CD45RA-negative memory subsets that the CD4+ cells were split. Deep-level running was used for the assay. The repertoire was sequenced with immunoSEQ multiplex PCR; TCRdb's copy has only in-frame clones and lacks some. The sample includes nearly 750,000 clones, 72% of them seen just once. Sample: memory CD4+ T cells sorted from blood. The subset was: CD45RA-negative fraction. This chain links TRBV7-9 with TRBJ2-5; D possibly matches TRBD1 or TRBD2 (6 bases each). This sequence was found in a woman younger than 45 in good health. The CDR3 loop is CASSFFGGAETQYF. CDR3 nucleotide sequence: TGTGCCAGCAGCTTTTTCGGGGGCGCTGAGACCCAGTACTTC.